This entry features one T cell receptor beta chain sequence. This sample is drawn from a study of Ad26.COV2.S vaccination and SARS-CoV-2 variants. Germline V CDR1 and CDR2: LNHDA, SQIVND (reference sequence). V was pared by 5 bases and J by 1 base, with 3 bases of the junction left unmatched. The CDR3 runs 15 residues. Only in-frame clones appear in the TCRdb table, and some are missing; sequencing was by immunoSEQ multiplex PCR. The sample carries roughly 460,000 clones, roughly nine tenths recorded once. Described treatment: about 20 received Ad26.COV2.S at low or high dose, single or two shots; about five received placebo; per-sample allocation not given. Samples analyzed were those drawn on day 63 after the first vaccine or placebo injection.

The sequenced sample was peripheral blood, obtained in a trial of Ad26.COV2.S vaccine versus placebo. J is TRBJ2-7 and V is TRBV19, with 12 nucleotides matching TRBD2. This TCR was sampled from a person between 18 and 65 years old who received the Ad26.COV2.S COVID-19 vaccine or a placebo. For the CDR3, the DNA is TGTGCCAGTAGTCGTGGGACTAGCGGGTCCTACGAGCAGTACTTC. Its translation is CASSRGTSGSYEQYF.